The 27 T cell receptor beta chains in this list originate from one sample, sequenced in a study of radiation and T cells in renal cell carcinoma. Time point meaning: blood 2 weeks post-SBRT. Treatment reported: 15 Gy SBRT to primary tumor, nephrectomy 4 weeks later. TCRdb's copy holds only in-frame clones and misses some; the assay was immunoSEQ multiplex PCR. In the table there are some 75,000 clones, 82% of which are singletons. The material was blood, obtained from a patient whose treatment included radiotherapy and nephrectomy. These receptors were collected from a man in his fifties or sixties with renal cell carcinoma.

CDR3 amino acids: CSVARTVTGDTQYF. CDR3 sequence (DNA): TGCAGCGTTGCCCGGACAGTTACCGGTGATACGCAGTATTTT. The chain has TRBV29-1 and TRBJ2-3; D is possibly TRBD1 (6 bases). Trimming took 4 bases from V and 6 from J, leaving 17 bases between them. The CDR3 totals 14 residues. CDR1 is SQVTM, CDR2 ANQGSEA, per germline.

This chain joins TRBV6-1 and TRBJ1-4; D unresolved. Germline CDR1 MNHNS, CDR2 SASEGT. Trimming removed 6 bases at V and 4 bases at J, with 18 bases between. The CDR3 is made up of 16 amino acids. DNA for the CDR3: TGTGCCAGCAGAGAATCGCGTGGGGATCATAATGAAAAACTGTTTTTT. This translates into CASRESRGDHNEKLFF.

The chain employs TRBV28 and TRBJ2-2, with D unclear. The V gene lost 5 bases and the J gene lost 2 bases, with 6 bases spanning the gap. Germline values: CDR1 MDHEN, CDR2 SYDVKM. CDR3 length: 13 residues. The CDR3 DNA sequence: TGTGCCAGCAGTCTGCATAACACCGGGGAGCTGTTTTTT. This encodes CASSLHNTGELFF. Supplemented by reference TRBV28 and TRBJ2-2, the full variable domain reads DVKVTQSSRYLVKRTGEKVFLECVQDMDHENMFWYRQDPGLGLRLIYFSYDVKMKEKGDIPEGYSVSREKKERFSLILESASTNQTSMYLCASSLHNTGELFFGEGSRLTVL.

The V call is TRBV4-1, the J call TRBJ1-4; D is undetermined. Germline V gives CDR1 MGHRA, CDR2 YSYEKL. The V and J ends lost 1 base and 7 bases respectively, with 13 bases between them. CDR3 size: 15 residues. CDR3 amino acids: CASSQGGWAGEKLFF. The CDR3 DNA follows: TGCGCCAGCAGCCAAGGGGGATGGGCCGGTGAAAAACTGTTTTTT.

The rearrangement links TRBV9 to TRBJ2-1; 8 nucleotides agree with TRBD2. V was clipped by 0 bases and J by 5 bases; unmatched bases: 4. This CDR3 region has 15 residues. CDR1 is SGDLS and CDR2 is YYNGEE in the germline V gene. The CDR3: CASSVVTGGHNEQFF. CDR3 DNA sequence: TGTGCCAGCAGCGTAGTAACGGGAGGGCACAATGAGCAGTTCTTC.

J is TRBJ2-2 and V is TRBV10-3; 8 bases are shared with TRBD1. V lost 6 bases to trimming and J lost 4 bases; unmatched junction nucleotides: 10. The CDR3 spans 16 residues. In germline, CDR1 is ENHRY, CDR2 SYGVKD. CDR3 sequence (DNA): TGTGCCATCAGGGGTCCAGGGGGCGCTAGCACCGGGGAGCTGTTTTTT. Its protein product is CAIRGPGGASTGELFF.

The rearrangement joins TRBV25-1 to TRBJ2-5; the match to TRBD2 covers 8 bases. The length of the CDR3 is 15 residues. Germline CDR1 MGHDK, CDR2 SYGVNS. V lost 4 bases and J lost 2; bases outside the gene matches: 6. This CDR3 reads CASSALAGRQETQYF. CDR3 in DNA: TGTGCCAGCAGTGCCCTAGCGGGCCGGCAAGAGACCCAGTACTTC.

V is TRBV7-8 and J is TRBJ2-7; maybe TRBD1 (6 bases). The V gene's germline CDR1 is SGHVS and CDR2 FQNEAQ. The CDR3 loop spans 15 amino acids. Trimming removed 5 bases at V and 4 bases at J, with 18 bases between. CDR3 residues: CASSVVGSQGYEQYF. The CDR3 DNA sequence: TGTGCCAGCAGCGTGGTTGGTAGTCAGGGGTACGAGCAGTACTTC.

J is TRBJ2-5 and V is TRBV10-3, with 9 bases identical to TRBD1. CDR3 length: 18 amino acids. V shed 3 bases, J shed 5 bases, and the junction held 16 bases outside the gene matches. CDR1 and CDR2 (germline): ENHRY, SYGVKD. In DNA form, the CDR3 reads TGTGCCATCAGTGAAATAATAGGGACAGGGAGGATGGATGAGACCCAGTACTTC. Translating gives CAISEIIGTGRMDETQYF.

This chain links TRBV5-1 with TRBJ2-7; D is perhaps TRBD1 (6 bases). Germline CDR1 SGHRS, CDR2 YFSETQ. V lost 4 bases, J lost 2 bases, and 16 bases lay in between. The CDR3 runs 15 residues. CDR3 bases: TGCGCCAGCAGCCCAACAGGGTTGGGGACCTACGAGCAGTACTTC. It is translated as CASSPTGLGTYEQYF.

This chain connects TRBV30 to TRBJ2-5; D gene uncertain. The germline CDR1 and CDR2 sequences are GTSNPN and SVGIG (reference sequence). V was trimmed by 4 bases and J by 1 base, leaving 10 bases between them. CDR3 length: 13 residues. The CDR3 region has the DNA TGTGCCTGGACCAGACGGTGCCAAGAGACCCAGTACTTC. Translating it yields CAWTRRCQETQYF.

J is TRBJ2-2 and V is TRBV10-3; no reliable D call. The CDR3 covers 14 residues. Trimming took off 4 bases at V and 4 bases at J, with 10 bases between the two ends. Looked up from germline, CDR1 is ENHRY and CDR2 is SYGVKD. In DNA form, the CDR3 reads TGTGCCATCAGTGCTCCAGAAATCACCGGGGAGCTGTTTTTT. This translates into CAISAPEITGELFF.

The CDR3 DNA reads TGTGCCAGCAGCCAAGATCCGGACATTAACACCGGGGAGCTGTTTTTT. Translated, it gives CASSQDPDINTGELFF. The chain joins TRBV4-2 to TRBJ2-2; possibly TRBD1 for D (5 bases). This CDR3 has 16 residues. Looked up from germline, CDR1 is LGHNA and CDR2 is YNFKEQ. V gave up 0 bases and J gave up 2 bases, with 10 bases separating them.

This clone was observed many times. The rearrangement links TRBV7-9 to TRBJ1-1, with 11 bases that match TRBD1. The junction had 6 bases not matched to a gene; V was cut back by 5 bases and J by 7 bases. The CDR3 is made up of 14 amino acids. Germline CDR1 reads SEHNR; CDR2 reads FQNEAQ (reference sequence). Written as DNA, the CDR3 is TGTGCCAGCAGCCCCGGACAGGGGGCGGGTGAAGCTTTCTTT. Protein product: CASSPGQGAGEAFF.

The chain couples TRBV19 to TRBJ1-4; a possible D gene is TRBD1 (6 bases). This CDR3 comprises 18 residues. V lost 1 base and J lost 0, with 15 bases in between. Germline V gene lookup returns CDR1 LNHDA and CDR2 SQIVND (reference sequence). The DNA of the CDR3 is TGTGCCAGTAGTATAGGCAGGGGCCTGTTTACAACTAATGAAAAACTGTTTTTT. It yields the protein CASSIGRGLFTTNEKLFF.

The chain carries TRBV5-1 and TRBJ2-7; TRBD1 might be the D (6 bases). Germline V gene lookup returns CDR1 SGHRS and CDR2 YFSETQ. The CDR3 has 14 amino acids. V lost 4 bases and J lost 3, with 14 bases in between. CDR3 sequence (DNA): TGCGCCAGCAGCCAAGCGACAGGAAACTACGAGCAGTACTTC. This gives the protein CASSQATGNYEQYF. Based on the CDR3 plus reference TRBV5-1 and TRBJ2-7, the full variable domain is KAGVTQTPRYLIKTRGQQVTLSCSPISGHRSVSWYQQTPGQGLQFLFEYFSETQRNKGNFPGRFSGRQFSNSRSEMNVSTLELGDSALYLCASSQATGNYEQYFGPGTRLTVT.

The rearrangement links TRBV28 to TRBJ1-2; D is uncertain. This CDR3 region has 12 residues. V lost 6 bases, J lost 1 base, and 6 bases lay in between. The germline gives CDR1 MDHEN, CDR2 SYDVKM. The CDR3 loop is CASRRGNYGYTF. The CDR3 DNA sequence: TGTGCCAGCAGGCGGGGTAACTATGGCTACACCTTC.

This chain connects TRBV4-3 to TRBJ2-6; 9 bases fit TRBD2. The V gene end was trimmed by 1 base and the J gene end by 4 bases; junction bases not matched to a gene: 5. The CDR3 is 17 amino acids. Germline CDR1 reads LGHNA; CDR2 reads YSLEER. The CDR3: CASSQGSGRSGANVLTF. The CDR3 DNA is TGCGCCAGCAGCCAAGGTAGCGGGAGATCCGGGGCCAACGTCCTGACTTTC.

The CDR3 protein is CASSPAPYNEQFF. The DNA for the CDR3 is TGTGCCAGCAGCCCTGCCCCCTACAATGAGCAGTTCTTC. This chain connects TRBV7-6 to TRBJ2-1; D not certain. Trimming left V 5 bases short and J 2 bases short, with 7 bases between. CDR1 and CDR2 from the germline V gene are SGHVS and FNYEAQ. This CDR3 spans 13 amino acids.

This clone turned up a few times. J is TRBJ2-2 and V is TRBV5-1; D unresolved. The CDR3 has 14 residues. V dropped 0 bases and J dropped 7 bases, with 10 bases sitting between them. Germline CDR1 reads SGHRS; CDR2 reads YFSETQ. Here the CDR3 DNA reads TGCGCCAGCAGCTTGGGACTGAATATCGGGGAGCTGTTTTTT. This sequence encodes CASSLGLNIGELFF.

This clone was detected once. V and J are TRBV7-2 and TRBJ2-1; TRBD1 matches 8 bases. J gave up 6 bases and V 4 bases, and 17 bases lay outside the gene matches. CDR1 SGHTA and CDR2 FQGNSA come from the germline V gene. This CDR3 has 18 amino acids. DNA of the CDR3: TGTGCCAGCAGCTCACCCTTTCTGACAGGGGTGAGGAGCAATGAGCAGTTCTTC. The encoded protein is CASSSPFLTGVRSNEQFF.

The chain links TRBV2 to TRBJ2-7, with TRBD2 matching over 11 bases. The V gene's germline CDR1 is SNHLY and CDR2 FYNNEI. The length of the CDR3 is 16 residues. V was clipped by 4 bases and J by 0 bases; unmatched bases: 5. CDR3 sequence: CASSGGTSGSSYEQYF. CDR3 sequence (DNA): TGTGCCAGCAGTGGTGGGACTAGCGGTAGCTCCTACGAGCAGTACTTC.

The table lists this clone with a count of one. The junction differs from germline at one of its ends, possibly a read error. The J gene is TRBJ2-2, the V gene TRBV18; D possibly corresponds to TRBD2 (6 bases). Germline values: CDR1 KGHSH, CDR2 LQKENI. The CDR3 is 15 amino acids. The CDR3 sequence: CASSPQGVETGGLFF. The CDR3 nucleotides read TGTGCCAGCTCACCACAAGGGGTAGAGACCGGGGGGCTGTTTTTT.

This clone was seen only a few times. The identical CDR3 is also encoded by other nucleotide sequences in the sample. The chain uses TRBV9 and TRBJ2-7; D possibly corresponds to TRBD2 (5 bases). The germline V gene encodes CDR1 SGDLS and CDR2 YYNGEE. V was trimmed by 0 bases and J by 1 base, leaving 5 bases between them. The CDR3 has 13 amino acids. The CDR3 region has the DNA TGTGCCAGCAGCGTAGGCGGGTCCTACGAGCAGTACTTC. Its translation is CASSVGGSYEQYF.

The V and J genes are TRBV4-1 and TRBJ2-3; the match to TRBD2 covers 9 bases. The CDR3 is made up of 18 amino acids. V lost 4 bases to trimming and J lost 5 bases; unmatched junction nucleotides: 16. Germline V gene lookup returns CDR1 MGHRA and CDR2 YSYEKL. CDR3 sequence (DNA): TGCGCCAGCAGCCTCCTCCGTGCGGGAGGGCCGGACGGAGATACGCAGTATTTT. Protein sequence: CASSLLRAGGPDGDTQYF.

This chain links TRBV15 with TRBJ2-7, with TRBD1 identical over 8 bases. V lost 4 bases, J lost 3 bases, and 11 bases stayed unmatched. Germline-derived CDR1 and CDR2 are LNHNV and YYDKDF (reference sequence). The length of the CDR3 is 16 residues. DNA of the CDR3: TGTGCCACCAGCACCCAGGGGGCGGGCGGTTTCTACGAGCAGTACTTC. Translation: CATSTQGAGGFYEQYF. Filled out from reference TRBV15 and TRBJ2-7, the complete variable domain reads DAMVIQNPRYQVTQFGKPVTLSCSQTLNHNVMYWYQQKSSQAPKLLFHYYDKDFNNEADTPDNFQSRRPNTSFCFLDIRSPGLGDTAMYLCATSTQGAGGFYEQYFGPGTRLTVT.

The gene calls are TRBV29-1 and TRBJ1-2, with D maybe TRBD1 (6 bases). This CDR3 is 16 amino acids long. Trimming shortened V by 3 bases and J by 7 bases, and 24 bases separated the two germline ends. CDR1 is SQVTM, CDR2 ANQGSEA, per germline. CDR3 DNA sequence: TGCAGCGTTGACTCTGGTACAGGGCTTCGAAGAGGTGGCTACACCTTC. As protein: CSVDSGTGLRRGGYTF.